This paragraph reports one T cell receptor (beta chain). This clone was recorded only once. Which antigen it targets is not known. No quality values exist for individual bases; no much larger clone is one base distant. CDR1 LNHNV and CDR2 YYDKDF were looked up in the germline V gene (reference sequence). The CDR3 contains 15 residues, cysteine and phenylalanine counted. The retained sequence is limited to the CDR3, 45 bases, with the frame set at the first base. V is pared back by 0 bases and J by 3 bases, with 9 bases lying between the germline termini. Healthy HIV-negative adults with no recently reported acute infections or vaccinations were included as donors. Every donor was a Caucasian adult living in Nashville, Tennessee, USA. For unsorted samples, 90 million or so PBMCs were counted and genomic DNA was extracted with the QIAamp DNA Blood Mini kit. Blood was collected by leukapheresis, and PBMCs were isolated by Ficoll-Histopaque density gradient centrifugation and then cryopreserved in liquid nitrogen vapor phase.

This record belongs to a study of shared clonotypes between healthy human individuals (dated by TCRdb to 2020 to 2021). Regarding the study in general: A few men and two women, aged 18 to 49 years, made up the cohort. To estimate repertoire size and how much clonotype sharing occurs between individuals, the study deeply sequenced the blood TCR repertoires of roughly 5 healthy adults. Libraries were prepared and TCR repertoires were sequenced by different laboratories using diverse techniques, in order to increase sequencing depth and limit assay-specific biases. Between about 0.8 and 9 billion PBMCs per donor were obtained by leukapheresis. Results the study describes overall, beyond this receptor: Based on pairwise subsampling, the degree of clonotype sharing among donors was expected to be affected by sequencing depth. Because the study included only a small number of donors, the genetic and exposure-history diversity represented was limited. Sampling was restricted to blood, and TCR repertoires in tissue are likely to differ from TCR repertoires in blood.

TCR CDR3 regions were amplified from genomic DNA by multiplex PCR using the deep immunoSEQ assay. Extracted genomic DNA from each cell subset was distributed evenly across all wells of several immunoSEQ 96-well plates, and each plate was treated as a replicate. Each replicate PCR for unsorted PBMC received about 310 ng genomic DNA, equal to tens of thousands of T cell genomes. Ten immunoSEQ deep assay plates were used to sequence the unsorted PBMC genomic DNA. The purified libraries were quantified using a Qubit 3.0 fluorometer, sized with a Bioanalyzer 2100, and then quantified again using the KAPA Library Quantification kit. Every immunoSEQ 96-well plate was sequenced on a separate single-read 150-cycle Illumina NextSeq 550 flow cell. Turning to the authors' computational methods: Because the immunoSEQ output included only junctional sequences and no quality scores, the filtering could not be the same as the filtering used for full-length reads. Sequences were annotated with PyIR, a Python wrapper for IgBLAST v1.9, using IMGT germline references to assign V/J genes and CDR3. Reads were filtered out if the reads had weak V/J assignments (E-value above 1e-6), no CDR3, stop codons, out-of-frame junctions, or ambiguous translated residues. V3J clonotypes were defined as sequences sharing the same inferred V gene, J gene, and CDR3 amino acid sequence. To compute the percentage overlap between repertoires, the number of shared unique clonotypes was divided by the size of the smaller repertoire. Richness of each repertoire was evaluated using RTK rarefaction, the Chao1 estimator, and Recon v2.1 estimates of unobserved clonotypes. TCRdb's version of the immuneACCESS table is confined to in-frame rearrangements and falls short of the full clone set. An unresolved V gene accounts for under half of the shortfall where checked; the remainder is of unknown origin. The D gene and trimming were derived from the DNA, and the V and J assignments and clone size from that table. Present in this sample are hundreds of thousands of clones, around 78% of which were seen just once. The ten largest account for about 11% of the sample.

Sequencing was carried out using PBMCs. This receptor chain uses TRBV15 and TRBJ2-1; the D segment could be TRBD2, given 6 matching bases. This sequence originates from a woman aged 40 to 50 in good health. Some clones in this sample may be carry-over from other donors' samples. The DNA sequence follows: TGTGCCACCAGCAGAGAAGGACTATTCTACAATGAGCAGTTCTTC. Its protein product is CATSREGLFYNEQFF.